This T cell receptor (beta chain) was sequenced during a study of regulatory T cells in long-lasting Graves disease. Study-level points and caveats: Favored gene segments in persistent disease were TRBV28, TRBJ1-2 and TRBJ2-5. A reduction in accuracy may have resulted from the small sample size. Fewer public clonotypes were shared by new patients (roughly 970) than by persistent patients (2,741).

Both iRepertoire HTBI primers and Arm-PCR of CDR3 regions were used to build the TCR beta libraries. TCRdb passed the multiplex PCR reads through MiXCR, listing each CDR3 protein once. The table has around 500,000 distinct CDR3 sequences, less than 25% seen once. CDR1 and CDR2 from the germline V gene are MNHNS and SASEGT. The CDR3 spans 14 residues. V dropped 7 bases and J dropped 0; count of bases not matched to a gene: 5. This clonotype was detected ten times or more. The antigen is undetermined. As to time point: persistent/refractory GD, antithyroid drugs over 5 years with positive TRAb. With RNA extracted from PBMCs as input, the TCR library was made. The authors drew 7.5 to 10 milliliters of peripheral blood into EDTA tubes.

This specimen was peripheral blood mononuclear cells (PBMCs), taken when the disease was refractory, from a patient treated with antithyroid drugs. The sequence was obtained from a female donor with Graves disease. The chain carries TRBV6-1 and TRBJ2-7; 8 nucleotides agree with TRBD2. The CDR3 spells CASTSGTSSYEQYF. The CDR3 DNA follows: TGTGCCAGCACCTCGGGGACTAGCTCCTACGAGCAGTACTTC.